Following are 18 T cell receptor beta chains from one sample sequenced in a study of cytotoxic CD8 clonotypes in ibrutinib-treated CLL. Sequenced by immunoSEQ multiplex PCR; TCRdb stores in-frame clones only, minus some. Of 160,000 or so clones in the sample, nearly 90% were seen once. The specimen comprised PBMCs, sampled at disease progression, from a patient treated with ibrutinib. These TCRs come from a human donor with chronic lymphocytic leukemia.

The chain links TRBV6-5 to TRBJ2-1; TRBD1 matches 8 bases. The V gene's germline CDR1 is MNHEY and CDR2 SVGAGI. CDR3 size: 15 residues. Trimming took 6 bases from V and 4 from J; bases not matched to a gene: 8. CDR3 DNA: TGTGCCAGCAGGCAGCCGGGACAGGTTTACAATGAGCAGTTCTTC. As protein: CASRQPGQVYNEQFF.

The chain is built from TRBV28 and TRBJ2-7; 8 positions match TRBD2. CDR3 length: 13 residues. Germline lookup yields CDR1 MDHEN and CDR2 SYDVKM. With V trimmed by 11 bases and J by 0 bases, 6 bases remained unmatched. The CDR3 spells CAGGSGNSYEQYF. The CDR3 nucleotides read TGTGCCGGAGGTAGCGGGAACTCCTACGAGCAGTACTTC.

CDR3 in DNA: TGTGCCAGCACAGTAGGGGGCATGGACAAAAACATTCAGTACTTC. Amino acids: CASTVGGMDKNIQYF. This chain joins TRBV2 and TRBJ2-4; TRBD1 aligns across 7 bases. The junction had 9 bases not matched to a gene; V was cut back by 7 bases and J by 3 bases. From germline, CDR1 is SNHLY and CDR2 FYNNEI. The CDR3 is 15 amino acids. Using reference TRBV2 and TRBJ2-4 for the parts outside the CDR3, the full variable domain is EPEVTQTPSHQVTQMGQEVILRCVPISNHLYFYWYRQILGQKVEFLVSFYNNEISEKSEIFDDQFSVERPDGSNFTLKIRSTKLEDSAMYFCASTVGGMDKNIQYFGAGTRLSVL.

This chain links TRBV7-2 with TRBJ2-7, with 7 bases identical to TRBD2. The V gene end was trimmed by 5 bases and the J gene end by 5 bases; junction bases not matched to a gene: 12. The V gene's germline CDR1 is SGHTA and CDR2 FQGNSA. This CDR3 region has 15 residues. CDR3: CASSLQVGEGHEQYF. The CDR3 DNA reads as TGTGCCAGCAGCCTTCAGGTGGGGGAGGGCCACGAGCAGTACTTC.

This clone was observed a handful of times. CDR3 coding DNA: TGTGCCAGCAGTTTATACTCGAACACTGAAGCTTTCTTT. It yields the protein CASSLYSNTEAFF. The J gene is TRBJ1-1, the V gene TRBV27; D not certain. CDR1 and CDR2 from the germline V gene are MNHEY and SMNVEV (reference sequence). This CDR3 has 13 residues. V lost 1 base and J 1 base, leaving 4 bases between the germline ends.

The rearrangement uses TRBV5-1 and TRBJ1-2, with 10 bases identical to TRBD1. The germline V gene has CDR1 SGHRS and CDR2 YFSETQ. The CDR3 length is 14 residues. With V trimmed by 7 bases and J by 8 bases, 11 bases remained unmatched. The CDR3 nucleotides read TGCGCCAGCGGGGAGACAGGGGGCGCGGGAGGCTACACCTTC. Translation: CASGETGGAGGYTF.

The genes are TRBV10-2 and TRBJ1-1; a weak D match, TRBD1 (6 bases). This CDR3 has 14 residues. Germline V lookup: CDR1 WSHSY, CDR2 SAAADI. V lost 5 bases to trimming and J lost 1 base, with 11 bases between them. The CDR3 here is CASSFPGQNTEAFF. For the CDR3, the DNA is TGCGCCAGCAGTTTTCCGGGACAGAACACTGAAGCTTTCTTT.

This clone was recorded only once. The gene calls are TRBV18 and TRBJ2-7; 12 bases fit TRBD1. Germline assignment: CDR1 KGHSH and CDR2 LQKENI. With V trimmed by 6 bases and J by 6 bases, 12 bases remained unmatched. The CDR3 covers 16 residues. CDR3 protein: CASSQSRGQGASEQYF. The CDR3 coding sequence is TGTGCCAGCTCCCAAAGTAGGGGACAGGGGGCCAGCGAGCAGTACTTC.

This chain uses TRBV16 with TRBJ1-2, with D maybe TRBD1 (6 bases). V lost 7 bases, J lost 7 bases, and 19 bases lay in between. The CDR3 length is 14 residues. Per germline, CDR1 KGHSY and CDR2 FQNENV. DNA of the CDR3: TGTGCCAGCACCAGGGGAGGGATCCCTACTGGCTACACCTTC. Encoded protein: CASTRGGIPTGYTF. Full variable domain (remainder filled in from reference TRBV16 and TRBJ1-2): GEEVAQTPKHLVRGEGQKAKLYCAPIKGHSYVFWYQQVLKNEFKFLISFQNENVFDETGMPKERFSAKCLPNSPCSLEIQATKLEDSAVYFCASTRGGIPTGYTFGSGTRLTVV.

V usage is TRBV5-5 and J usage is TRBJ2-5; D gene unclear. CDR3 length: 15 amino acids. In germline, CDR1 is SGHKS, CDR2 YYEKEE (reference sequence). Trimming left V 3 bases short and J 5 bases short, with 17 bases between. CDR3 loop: CASSSYVWTQETQYF. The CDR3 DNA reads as TGTGCCAGCAGCTCATATGTCTGGACGCAGGAGACCCAGTACTTC.

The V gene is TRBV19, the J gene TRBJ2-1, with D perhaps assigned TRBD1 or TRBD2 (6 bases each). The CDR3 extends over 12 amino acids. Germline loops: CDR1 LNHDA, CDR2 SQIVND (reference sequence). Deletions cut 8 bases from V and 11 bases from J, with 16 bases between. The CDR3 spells CASQNGGGKQFF. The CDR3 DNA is TGTGCCAGTCAAAACGGAGGGGGAAAGCAGTTCTTC.

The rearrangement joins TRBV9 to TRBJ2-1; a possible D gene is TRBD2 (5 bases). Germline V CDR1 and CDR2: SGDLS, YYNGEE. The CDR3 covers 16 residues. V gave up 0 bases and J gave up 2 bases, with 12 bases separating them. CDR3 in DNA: TGTGCCAGCAGCGTAGCTACAGCGGTGGCCTACAATGAGCAGTTCTTC. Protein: CASSVATAVAYNEQFF.

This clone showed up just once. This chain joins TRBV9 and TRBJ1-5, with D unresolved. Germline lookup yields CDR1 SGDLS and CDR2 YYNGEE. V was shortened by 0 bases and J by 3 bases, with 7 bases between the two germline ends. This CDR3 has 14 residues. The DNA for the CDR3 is TGTGCCAGCAGCGTAGAGGGAACCAATCAGCCCCAGCATTTT. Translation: CASSVEGTNQPQHF.

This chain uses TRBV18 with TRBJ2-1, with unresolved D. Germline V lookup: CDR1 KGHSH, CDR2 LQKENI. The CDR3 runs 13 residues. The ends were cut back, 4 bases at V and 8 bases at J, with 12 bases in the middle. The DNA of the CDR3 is TGTGCCAGCTCACAAACCGGCCTGGATGAGCAGTTCTTC. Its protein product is CASSQTGLDEQFF.

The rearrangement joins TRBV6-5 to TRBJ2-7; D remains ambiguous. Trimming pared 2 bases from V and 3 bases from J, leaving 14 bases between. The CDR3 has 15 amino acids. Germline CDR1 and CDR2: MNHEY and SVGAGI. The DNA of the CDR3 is TGTGCCAGCAGTTACGGGAAAAGCGCTCGCTACGAGCAGTACTTC. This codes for CASSYGKSARYEQYF.

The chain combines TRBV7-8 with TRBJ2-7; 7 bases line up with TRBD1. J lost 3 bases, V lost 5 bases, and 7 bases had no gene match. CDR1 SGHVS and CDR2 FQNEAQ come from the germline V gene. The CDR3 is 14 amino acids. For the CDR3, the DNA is TGTGCCAGCAGCATTAGACAGGGACGCTACGAGCAGTACTTC. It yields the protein CASSIRQGRYEQYF.

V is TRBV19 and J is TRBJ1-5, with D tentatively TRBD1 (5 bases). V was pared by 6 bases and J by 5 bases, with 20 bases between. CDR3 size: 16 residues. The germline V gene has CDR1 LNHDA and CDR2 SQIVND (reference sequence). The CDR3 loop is CASSLGQGRFDQPQHF. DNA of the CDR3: TGTGCCAGTAGCCTTGGACAAGGGCGGTTCGATCAGCCCCAGCATTTT. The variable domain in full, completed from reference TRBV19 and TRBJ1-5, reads DGGITQSPKYLFRKEGQNVTLSCEQNLNHDAMYWYRQDPGQGLRLIYYSQIVNDFQKGDIAEGYSVSREKKESFPLTVTSAQKNPTAFYLCASSLGQGRFDQPQHFGDGTRLSIL.

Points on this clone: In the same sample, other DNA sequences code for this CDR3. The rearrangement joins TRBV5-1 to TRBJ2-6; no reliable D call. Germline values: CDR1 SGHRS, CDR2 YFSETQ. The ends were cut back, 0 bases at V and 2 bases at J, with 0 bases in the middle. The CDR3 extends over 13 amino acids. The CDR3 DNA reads TGCGCCAGCAGCTTGGCTGGGGCCAACGTCCTGACTTTC. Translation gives CASSLAGANVLTF.